This TCR beta chain was sequenced during a study of blood T cell repertoires in COVID-19. Study at large: Acute-phase and convalescent COVID-19 samples originated in the United States, Italy and Spain. T cells, B-cell-depleted T cells, or PBMCs provided the cDNA or gDNA that served as material.

How the authors handled the data: Reference gene primer amplification in the assay estimated nucleated cell counts. Profiled with immunoSEQ multiplex PCR; TCRdb holds only in-frame clones, not every one. D and trimming come from the DNA, and the V and J calls and clone size come from that table. This sample has about 29,000 clones, with about 89% found just once. This CDR3 is 15 amino acids long. Trimming at V came to 4 bases and at J to 4 bases, leaving 5 bases not matched to a gene. Germline CDR1 reads LGHNA; CDR2 reads YNFKEQ. The source material was peripheral blood. The rearrangement links TRBV4-2 to TRBJ2-1; 9 bases are shared with TRBD2. The origin of this receptor is a human donor in a cohort sampled during active COVID-19. CDR3: CASSRIAGVYNEQFF. The CDR3 nucleotides read TGTGCCAGCAGCCGAATAGCGGGGGTGTACAATGAGCAGTTCTTC.